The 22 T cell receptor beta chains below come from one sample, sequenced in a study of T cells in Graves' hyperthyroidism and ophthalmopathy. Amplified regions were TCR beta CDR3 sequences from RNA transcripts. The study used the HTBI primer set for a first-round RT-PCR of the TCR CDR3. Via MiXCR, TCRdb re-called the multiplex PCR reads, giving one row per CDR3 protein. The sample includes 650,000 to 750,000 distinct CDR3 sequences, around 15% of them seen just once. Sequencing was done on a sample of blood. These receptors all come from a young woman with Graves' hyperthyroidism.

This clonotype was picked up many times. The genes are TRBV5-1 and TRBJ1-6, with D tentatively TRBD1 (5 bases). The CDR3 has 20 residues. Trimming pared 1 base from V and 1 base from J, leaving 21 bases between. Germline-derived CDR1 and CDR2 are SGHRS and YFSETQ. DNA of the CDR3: TGCGCCAGCAGCTTGATGCCGGGGGATGGTGAATGGTCCTATAATTCACCCCTCCACTTT. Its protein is CASSLMPGDGEWSYNSPLHF.

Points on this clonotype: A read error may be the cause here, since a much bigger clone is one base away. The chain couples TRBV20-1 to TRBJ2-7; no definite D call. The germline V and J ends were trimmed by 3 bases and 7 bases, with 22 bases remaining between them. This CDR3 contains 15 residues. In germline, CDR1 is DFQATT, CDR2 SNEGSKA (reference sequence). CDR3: CSASPPYWYYNEQYF. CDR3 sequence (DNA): TGCAGTGCTAGCCCCCCCTATTGGTACTACAATGAGCAGTACTTC.

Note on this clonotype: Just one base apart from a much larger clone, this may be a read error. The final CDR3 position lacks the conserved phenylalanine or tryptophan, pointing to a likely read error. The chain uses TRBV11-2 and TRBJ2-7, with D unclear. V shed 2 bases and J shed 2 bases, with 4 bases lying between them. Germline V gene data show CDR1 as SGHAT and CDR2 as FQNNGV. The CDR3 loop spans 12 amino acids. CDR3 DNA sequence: TGTGCCAGCAGCTTAATCACCTACGAGCAGTACCTC. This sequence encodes CASSLITYEQYL.

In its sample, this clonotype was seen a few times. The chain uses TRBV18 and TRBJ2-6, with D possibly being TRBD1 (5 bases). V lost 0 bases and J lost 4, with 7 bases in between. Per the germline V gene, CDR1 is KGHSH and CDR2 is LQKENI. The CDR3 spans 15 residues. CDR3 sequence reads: CASSPPDTGANVLTF. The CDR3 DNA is TGTGCCAGCTCACCACCGGACACCGGGGCCAACGTCCTGACTTTC.

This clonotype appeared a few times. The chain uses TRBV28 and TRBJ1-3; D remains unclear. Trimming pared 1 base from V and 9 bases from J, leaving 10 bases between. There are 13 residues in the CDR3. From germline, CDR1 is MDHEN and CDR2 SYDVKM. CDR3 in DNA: TGTGCCAGCAGTTTATCCCGTCGCGGCACCATATATTTT. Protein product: CASSLSRRGTIYF.

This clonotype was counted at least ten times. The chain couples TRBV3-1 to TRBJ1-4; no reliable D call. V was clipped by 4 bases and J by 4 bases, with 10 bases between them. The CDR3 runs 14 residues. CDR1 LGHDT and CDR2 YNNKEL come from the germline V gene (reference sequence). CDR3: CASSPGPYNEKLFF. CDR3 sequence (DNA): TGTGCCAGCAGCCCTGGGCCCTATAATGAAAAACTGTTTTTT.

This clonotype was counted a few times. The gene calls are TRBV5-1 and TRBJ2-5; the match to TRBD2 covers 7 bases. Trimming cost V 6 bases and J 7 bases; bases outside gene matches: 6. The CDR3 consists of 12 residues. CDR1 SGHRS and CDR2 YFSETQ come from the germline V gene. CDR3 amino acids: CASISPGGTQYF. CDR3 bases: TGCGCCAGCATCTCGCCGGGGGGGACCCAGTACTTC.

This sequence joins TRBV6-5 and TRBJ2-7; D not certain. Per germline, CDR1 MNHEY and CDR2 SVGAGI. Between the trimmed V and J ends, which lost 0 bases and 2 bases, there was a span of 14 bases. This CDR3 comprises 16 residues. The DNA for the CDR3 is TGTGCCAGCAGTTACTCCTTGCCCCACGAAGCCTACGAGCAGTACTTC. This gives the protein CASSYSLPHEAYEQYF.

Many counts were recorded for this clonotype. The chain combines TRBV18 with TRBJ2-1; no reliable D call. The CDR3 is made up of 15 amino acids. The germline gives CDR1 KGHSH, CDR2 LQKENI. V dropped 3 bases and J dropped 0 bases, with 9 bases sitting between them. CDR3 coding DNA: TGTGCCAGCTCACCTTTTCAGAGCTCCTACAATGAGCAGTTCTTC. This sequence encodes CASSPFQSSYNEQFF.

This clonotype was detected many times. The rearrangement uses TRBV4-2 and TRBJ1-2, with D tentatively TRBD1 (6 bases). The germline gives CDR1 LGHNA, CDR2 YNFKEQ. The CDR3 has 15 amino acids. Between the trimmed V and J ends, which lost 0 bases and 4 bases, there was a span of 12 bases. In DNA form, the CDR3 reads TGTGCCAGCAGCCAAGAGAGGGGGGCCCGCTATGGCTACACCTTC. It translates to CASSQERGARYGYTF.

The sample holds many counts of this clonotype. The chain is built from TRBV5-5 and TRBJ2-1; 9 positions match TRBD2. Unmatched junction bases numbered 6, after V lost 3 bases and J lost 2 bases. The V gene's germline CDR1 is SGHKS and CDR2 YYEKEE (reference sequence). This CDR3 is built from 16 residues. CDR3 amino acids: CASSYSSGSTYNEQFF. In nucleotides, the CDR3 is TGTGCCAGCAGCTACAGTAGCGGGAGTACCTACAATGAGCAGTTCTTC.

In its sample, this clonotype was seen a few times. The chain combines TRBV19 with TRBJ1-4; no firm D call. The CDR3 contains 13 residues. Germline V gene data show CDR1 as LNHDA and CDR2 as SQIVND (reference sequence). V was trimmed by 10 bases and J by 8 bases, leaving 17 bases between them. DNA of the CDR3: TGTGCCACCACAAACCGTTTGGAAGAAAAACTGTTTTTT. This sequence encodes CATTNRLEEKLFF.

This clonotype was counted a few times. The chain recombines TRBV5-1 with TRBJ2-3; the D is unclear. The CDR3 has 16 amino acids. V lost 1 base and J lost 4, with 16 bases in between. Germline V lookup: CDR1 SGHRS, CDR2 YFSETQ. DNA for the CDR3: TGCGCCAGCAGCTTGTTTGCTGGGAACAATGCAGATACGCAGTATTTT. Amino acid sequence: CASSLFAGNNADTQYF. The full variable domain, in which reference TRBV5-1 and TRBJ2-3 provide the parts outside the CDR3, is KAGVTQTPRYLIKTRGQQVTLSCSPISGHRSVSWYQQTPGQGLQFLFEYFSETQRNKGNFPGRFSGRQFSNSRSEMNVSTLELGDSALYLCASSLFAGNNADTQYFGPGTRLTVL.

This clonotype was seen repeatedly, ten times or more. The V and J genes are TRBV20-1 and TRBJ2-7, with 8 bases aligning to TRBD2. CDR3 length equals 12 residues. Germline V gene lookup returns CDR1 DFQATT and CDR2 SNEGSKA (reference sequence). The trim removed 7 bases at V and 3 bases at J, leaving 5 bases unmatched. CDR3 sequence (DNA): TGCAGTGGGCGGGAGGTACACTACGAGCAGTACTTC. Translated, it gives CSGREVHYEQYF.

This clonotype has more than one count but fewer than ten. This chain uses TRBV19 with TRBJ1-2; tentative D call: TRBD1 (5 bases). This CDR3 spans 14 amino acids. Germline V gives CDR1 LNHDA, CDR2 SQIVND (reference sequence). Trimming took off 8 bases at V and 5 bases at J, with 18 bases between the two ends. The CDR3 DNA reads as TGTGCCAGTCGTGGACACCGGCTGCCATATGGCTACACCTTC. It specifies CASRGHRLPYGYTF.

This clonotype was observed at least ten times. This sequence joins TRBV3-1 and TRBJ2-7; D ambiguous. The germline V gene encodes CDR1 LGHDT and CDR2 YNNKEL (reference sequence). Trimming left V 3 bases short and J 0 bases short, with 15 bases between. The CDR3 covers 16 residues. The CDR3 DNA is TGTGCCAGCAGCCATGGATGGCGACGCAACTCCTACGAGCAGTACTTC. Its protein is CASSHGWRRNSYEQYF.

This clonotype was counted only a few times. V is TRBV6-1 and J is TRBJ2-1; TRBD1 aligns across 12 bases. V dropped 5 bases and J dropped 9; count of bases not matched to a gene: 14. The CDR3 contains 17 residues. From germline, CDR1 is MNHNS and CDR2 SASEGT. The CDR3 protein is CASSPNLRRDRGPEQFF. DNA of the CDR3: TGTGCCAGCAGTCCCAACCTAAGGCGGGACAGGGGGCCTGAGCAGTTCTTC.

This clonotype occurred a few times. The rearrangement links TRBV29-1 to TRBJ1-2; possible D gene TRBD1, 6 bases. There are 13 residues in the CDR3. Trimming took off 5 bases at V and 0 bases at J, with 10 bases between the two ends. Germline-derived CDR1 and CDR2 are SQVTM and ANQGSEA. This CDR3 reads CSVSGAPNYGYTF. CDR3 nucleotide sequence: TGCAGCGTTTCGGGGGCACCTAACTATGGCTACACCTTC.

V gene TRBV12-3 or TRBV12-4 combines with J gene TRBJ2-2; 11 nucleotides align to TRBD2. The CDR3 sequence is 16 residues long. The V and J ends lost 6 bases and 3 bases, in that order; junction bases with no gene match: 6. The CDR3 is CASRASTSGDTGELFF. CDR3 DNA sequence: TGTGCCAGCAGGGCATCGACTAGCGGGGACACCGGGGAGCTGTTTTTT.

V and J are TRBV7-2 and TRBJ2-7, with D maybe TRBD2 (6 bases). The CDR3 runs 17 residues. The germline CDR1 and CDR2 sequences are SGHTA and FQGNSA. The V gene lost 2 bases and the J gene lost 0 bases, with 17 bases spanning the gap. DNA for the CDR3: TGTGCCAGCAGCTTAATAATTTGGGGTAGCGGCTCCTACGAGCAGTACTTC. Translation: CASSLIIWGSGSYEQYF.

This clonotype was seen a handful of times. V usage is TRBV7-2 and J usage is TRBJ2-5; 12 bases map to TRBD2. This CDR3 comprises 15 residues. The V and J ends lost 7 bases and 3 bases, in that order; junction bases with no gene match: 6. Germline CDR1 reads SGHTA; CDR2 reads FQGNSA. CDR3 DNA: TGTGCCAGCACCCGCGGACTAGCGGGAAAAGAGACCCAGTACTTC. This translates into CASTRGLAGKETQYF.

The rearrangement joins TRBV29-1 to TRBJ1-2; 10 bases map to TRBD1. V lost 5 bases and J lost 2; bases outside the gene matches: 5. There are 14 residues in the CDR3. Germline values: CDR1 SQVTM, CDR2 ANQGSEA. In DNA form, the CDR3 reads TGCAGCGTTATCGGACAGGGGGTCAACTATGGCTACACCTTC. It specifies CSVIGQGVNYGYTF.